The T cell receptor beta chain under discussion was sequenced for a study of T-cell reconstitution after alpha-beta-depleted transplantation in children. It was with unique molecular identifiers that the TCRbeta library was prepared. Each CDR3 protein gets one entry after TCRdb re-called the PCR reads with MiXCR. Here the sample spans approximately 150,000 distinct CDR3 sequences, roughly 8.8% being singletons. A note on this clonotype: Its antigen is currently unknown.

Broader study findings: Several hundred graft clones that had expanded were reportedly the source of alpha-beta T cells about two months after transplant. At one year after transplant, newly produced T cells mostly accounted for T-cell counts and diversity. From surviving recipient T cells and thymic progenitors came the high day-60 TCRbeta diversity observed in some patients.

V dropped 7 bases and J dropped 0 bases, with 13 bases sitting between them. This CDR3 region has 13 residues. In germline, CDR1 is DFQATT, CDR2 SNEGSKA (reference sequence). This clonotype was sampled from a female patient between 2 and 15 years old who had a stem cell transplant for congenital amegakaryocytic thrombocytopenia, so the T cells may come from the graft donor. Sequencing was performed on PBMCs, mostly from graft donor cells, taken 180 days after TCRalphabeta/CD19-depleted stem cell transplant. J is TRBJ2-7 and V is TRBV20-1; the D gene is possibly TRBD2 (7 bases). CDR3 DNA: TGCAGTGGGGGGGGGGCGAGCTCCTACGAGCAGTACTTC. Translation gives CSGGGASSYEQYF.